A selection of T cell receptor beta chains follows, all from one sample in a study of regulatory T cells in long-lasting Graves disease. TCRdb reprocessed the multiplex PCR reads with MiXCR, giving one entry per CDR3 protein. Among 400,000 to 500,000 distinct CDR3 sequences, 12% to 15% were seen once, and the ten largest hold about 15%. Separately, the same data were catalogued under a study of T cells in Graves' hyperthyroidism and ophthalmopathy.

The sample was peripheral blood mononuclear cells (PBMCs), taken at new diagnosis, from a patient treated with antithyroid drugs. The receptors stem from a woman aged 45 to 65 with Graves disease. Each CDR3 is given with its conserved first and last residue. D genes are given only for firm matches. The size entry is marked missing in some rows and otherwise reads once, few, many or a size class.

TGTGCCAGCAGCTTAGGGGCGGGAGCGGCCTACGAGCAGTACTTC CASSLGAGAAYEQYF 15 TRBJ2-7 TRBV7-9 . TRBD2
TGTGCCAGCAGTTTCATAGGCCACACAGATACGCAGTATTTT CASSFIGHTDTQYF 14 TRBJ2-3 TRBV12-3/TRBV12-4 few .
TGTGCCAGCAGCTTAACGGCAGGCGACCTATACAATGAGCAGTTCTTC CASSLTAGDLYNEQFF 16 TRBJ2-1 TRBV7-3 . .
TGTGCCAGCAGTTCGGACGTGGCACTGGTATCCGAGACCCAGTACTTC CASSSDVALVSETQYF 16 TRBJ2-5 TRBV28 many .
TGTGCCAGCAGCTTATCACTCACACGCTCACCCCTCCACTTT CASSLSLTRSPLHF 14 TRBJ1-6 TRBV11-2 many .
TGTGCCAGCAGACCGACAGGGGGAGGGGGGGAGCTGTTTTTT CASRPTGGGGELFF 14 TRBJ2-2 TRBV7-2 many TRBD1
TGTGCCAGCAATCAGGGACAGACTAACTATGGCTACACCTTC CASNQGQTNYGYTF 14 TRBJ1-2 TRBV27 few TRBD1
TGCAGTGCTAGAGAAGAACCGGGACAGGGCATCTCTGGGGCCAACGTCCTGACTTTC CSAREEPGQGISGANVLTF 19 TRBJ2-6 TRBV20-1 few TRBD1
TGTGCCAGCAGTTTACCCCGTCGACAGGGGGGCAATGAGCAGTTCTTC CASSLPRRQGGNEQFF 16 TRBJ2-1 TRBV27 many TRBD1
TGTGCCAGCAGTTTAGTCCCTAGCGGGAGGGGGCATGAGCAGTTCTTC CASSLVPSGRGHEQFF 16 TRBJ2-1 TRBV28 . TRBD2
TGTGCCAGCAGCCCGACAACTGGACTAGCGGGAACGTACGAGCAGTACTTC CASSPTTGLAGTYEQYF 17 TRBJ2-7 TRBV12-3/TRBV12-4 many TRBD2
TGTGCCAGCAGTTTGTTGGGAGGGCACTATGGCTACACCTTC CASSLLGGHYGYTF 14 TRBJ1-2 TRBV28 . .
TGTGCCAGCAGCTCACTAGCGGCTAGCTCCTACGAGCAGTACTTC CASSSLAASSYEQYF 15 TRBJ2-7 TRBV27 few TRBD2
TGTGCCAGCAGCCTTGGGACAGAGTATGGCTACACCTTC CASSLGTEYGYTF 13 TRBJ1-2 TRBV3-1 . TRBD1
TGTGCCAGCAGGCTAACCTCCTACAATGGGCAGTTCTTC CASRLTSYNGQFF 13 TRBJ2-1 TRBV7-9 many .
TGCGCCAGCAGCCCCGGACTCGGCAATGAGCAGTTCTTC CASSPGLGNEQFF 13 TRBJ2-1 TRBV4-1 once .
TGTGCCAGCAGCCAGGGGGCACAAGAGACCCAGTACTTC CASSQGAQETQYF 13 TRBJ2-5 TRBV7-3 few TRBD1
TGTGCCAGCAGCTTAGGAGCGGGACCCGCCCAGTACTTC CASSLGAGPAQYF 13 TRBJ2-7 TRBV11-2 many TRBD2
TGTGCCAGTACCTCAGTGGGGACAGGGGATAATGAGCAGTTCTTC CASTSVGTGDNEQFF 15 TRBJ2-1 TRBV19 . TRBD1
TGCAGTGCTAGAGATATATTGAGACAGGGGGTTGGCACTGAAGCTTTCTTT CSARDILRQGVGTEAFF 17 TRBJ1-1 TRBV20-1 . TRBD1